This T cell receptor (beta chain) is from a study of blood T cell repertoires in COVID-19. Study in general: Acute and convalescent COVID-19 samples came from the United States, Italy and Spain. Sample material is recorded as cDNA or gDNA derived from T cells, B-cell-depleted T cells, or PBMCs.

Under the authors' procedure: Nucleated cell number was recorded as an estimate derived from reference gene primer amplification. The protocol was immunoSEQ multiplex PCR, while the TCRdb copy is restricted to in-frame clones and leaves out a portion. That table gives V, J and clone size, and the DNA gave D and trimming. The sample includes fewer than 70,000 clones, approximately 89% of them seen just once. The V segment lost 6 bases and the J segment 4 bases; nucleotides outside the gene matches: 1. The CDR3 spans 12 residues. Germline V lookup: CDR1 MNHEY, CDR2 SVGAGI. This clonotype was obtained from a man aged 60 to 69 with active or convalescent COVID-19. Sequencing was carried out using peripheral blood. This chain links TRBV6-5 with TRBJ1-2, with 8 positions matching TRBD1. Here the CDR3 DNA reads TGTGCCAGCAGCGGACAGGGCTATGGCTACACCTTC. This translates into CASSGQGYGYTF.